This TCR beta chain comes out of a study of blood T cell repertoires in COVID-19. Across the whole study: T cells, B-cell-depleted T cells, or PBMCs provided the cDNA or gDNA that served as material.

Ages ranged from roughly 18 to 100 years, with residence in 24 US areas. Methods used by the authors: Researchers report that nucleated cell counts were estimated from reference gene primer amplification. The protocol was immunoSEQ multiplex PCR, while the TCRdb copy is restricted to in-frame clones and leaves out a portion. That table gives V, J and clone size, and the DNA gave D and trimming. Counted here are a few hundred thousand clones, around 84% occurring once; the ten biggest clones make up about 1.6%. The sample comprised PBMCs or T cells enriched from blood (not recorded which). The sequence derives from a woman between 50 and 59 years old who had recovered from COVID-19.

CDR3: CASSLPSPSTDTQYF. In DNA, the CDR3 is TGCGCCAGCAGCTTGCCTAGCCCCAGCACAGATACGCAGTATTTT. The rearrangement uses TRBV5-1 and TRBJ2-3; TRBD2 is a possible D gene (5 bases). The CDR3 runs to 15 residues. The V gene lost 1 base and the J gene lost 0 bases, with 9 bases spanning the gap. The germline V gene encodes CDR1 SGHRS and CDR2 YFSETQ.